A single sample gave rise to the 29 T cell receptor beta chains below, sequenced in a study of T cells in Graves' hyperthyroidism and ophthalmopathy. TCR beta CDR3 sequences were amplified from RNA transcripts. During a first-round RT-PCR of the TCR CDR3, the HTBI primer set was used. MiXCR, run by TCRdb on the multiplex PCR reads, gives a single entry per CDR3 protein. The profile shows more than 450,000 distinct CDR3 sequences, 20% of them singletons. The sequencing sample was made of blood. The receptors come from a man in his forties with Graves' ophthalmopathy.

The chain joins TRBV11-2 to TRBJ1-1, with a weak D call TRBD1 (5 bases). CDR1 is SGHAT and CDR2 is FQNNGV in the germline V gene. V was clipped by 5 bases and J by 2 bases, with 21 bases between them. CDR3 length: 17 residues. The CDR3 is CASSALPGARRNTEAFF. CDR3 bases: TGTGCCAGCAGCGCACTCCCCGGGGCCCGACGAAACACTGAAGCTTTCTTT.

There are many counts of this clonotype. The CDR3 loop reads CASTYAYEQYF. CDR3 DNA: TGTGCCAGCACCTACGCCTACGAGCAGTACTTC. The V call is TRBV27, the J call TRBJ2-7; D is ambiguous. Per the germline V gene, CDR1 is MNHEY and CDR2 is SMNVEV (reference sequence). The CDR3 sequence is 11 residues long. Trimming shortened V by 7 bases and J by 2 bases, and 6 bases separated the two germline ends.

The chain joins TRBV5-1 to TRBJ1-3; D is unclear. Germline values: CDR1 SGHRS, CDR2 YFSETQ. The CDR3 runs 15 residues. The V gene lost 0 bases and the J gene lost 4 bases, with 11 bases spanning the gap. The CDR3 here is CASSLERLAGNTIYF. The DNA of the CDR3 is TGCGCCAGCAGCTTGGAACGGCTCGCGGGAAACACCATATATTTT.

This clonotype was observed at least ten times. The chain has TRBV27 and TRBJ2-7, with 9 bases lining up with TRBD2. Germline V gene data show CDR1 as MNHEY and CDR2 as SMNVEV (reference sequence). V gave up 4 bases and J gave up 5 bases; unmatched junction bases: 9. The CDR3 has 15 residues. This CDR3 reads CASSSISGGSHEQYF. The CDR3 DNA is TGTGCCAGCAGTTCCATTAGCGGGGGTTCGCACGAGCAGTACTTC.

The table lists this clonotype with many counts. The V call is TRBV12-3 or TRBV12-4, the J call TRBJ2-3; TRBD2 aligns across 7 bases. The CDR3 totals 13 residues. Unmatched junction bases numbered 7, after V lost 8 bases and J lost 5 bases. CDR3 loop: CASSRGELDTQYF. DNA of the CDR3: TGTGCCAGCTCCCGGGGGGAGTTAGATACGCAGTATTTT.

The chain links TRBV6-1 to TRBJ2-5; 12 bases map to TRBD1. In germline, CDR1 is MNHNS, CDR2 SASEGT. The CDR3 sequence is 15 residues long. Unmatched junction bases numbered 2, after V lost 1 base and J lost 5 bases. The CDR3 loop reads CASSEGGTGGETQYF. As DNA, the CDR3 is TGTGCCAGCAGTGAAGGAGGGACAGGGGGCGAGACCCAGTACTTC.

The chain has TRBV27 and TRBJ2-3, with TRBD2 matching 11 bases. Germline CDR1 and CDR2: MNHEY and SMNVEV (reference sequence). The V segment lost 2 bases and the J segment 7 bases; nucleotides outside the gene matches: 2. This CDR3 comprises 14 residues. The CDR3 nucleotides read TGTGCCAGCAGTTTACTAGCGGGGGGAAATACGCAGTATTTT. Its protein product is CASSLLAGGNTQYF.

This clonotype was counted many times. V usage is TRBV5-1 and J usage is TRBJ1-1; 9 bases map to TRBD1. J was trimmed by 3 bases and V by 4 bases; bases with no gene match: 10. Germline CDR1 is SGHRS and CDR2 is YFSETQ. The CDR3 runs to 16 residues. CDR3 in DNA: TGCGCCAGCAGCCCCGGACAGGGGAATCGGCACACTGAAGCTTTCTTT. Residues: CASSPGQGNRHTEAFF.

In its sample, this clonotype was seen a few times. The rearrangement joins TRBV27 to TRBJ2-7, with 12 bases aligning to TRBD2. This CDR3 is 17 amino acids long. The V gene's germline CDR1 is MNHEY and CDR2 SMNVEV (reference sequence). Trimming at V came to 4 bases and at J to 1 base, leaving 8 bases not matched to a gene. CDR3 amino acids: CASSYSSGRDWSYEQYF. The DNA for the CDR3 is TGTGCCAGCAGTTATTCTAGCGGGAGGGATTGGTCCTACGAGCAGTACTTC.

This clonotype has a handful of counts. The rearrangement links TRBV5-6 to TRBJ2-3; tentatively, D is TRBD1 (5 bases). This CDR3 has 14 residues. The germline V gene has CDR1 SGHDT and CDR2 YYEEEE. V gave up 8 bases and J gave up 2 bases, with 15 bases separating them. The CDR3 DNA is TGTGCCAGTGACGACAGTCTATACACAGATACGCAGTATTTT. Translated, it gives CASDDSLYTDTQYF.

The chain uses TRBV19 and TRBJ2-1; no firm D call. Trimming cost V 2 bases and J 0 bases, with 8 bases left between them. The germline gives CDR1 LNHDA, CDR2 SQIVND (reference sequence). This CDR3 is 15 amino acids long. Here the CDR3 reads CASSITRSSYNEQFF. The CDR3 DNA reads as TGTGCCAGTAGTATAACAAGGAGCTCCTACAATGAGCAGTTCTTC.

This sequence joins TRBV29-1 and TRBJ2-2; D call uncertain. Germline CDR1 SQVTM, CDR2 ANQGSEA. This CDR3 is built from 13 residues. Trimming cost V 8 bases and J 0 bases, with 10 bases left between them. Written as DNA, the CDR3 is TGCAGCATGACAACAACGAACACCGGGGAGCTGTTTTTT. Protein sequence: CSMTTTNTGELFF.

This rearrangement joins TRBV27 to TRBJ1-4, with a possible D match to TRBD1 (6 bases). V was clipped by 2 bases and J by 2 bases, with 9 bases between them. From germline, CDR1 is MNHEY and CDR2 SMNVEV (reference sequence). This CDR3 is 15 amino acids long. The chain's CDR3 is CASSLNRETNEKLFF. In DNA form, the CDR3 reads TGTGCCAGCAGTTTAAACAGGGAGACTAATGAAAAACTGTTTTTT. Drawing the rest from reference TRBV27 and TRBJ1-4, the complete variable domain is EAQVTQNPRYLITVTGKKLTVTCSQNMNHEYMSWYRQDPGLGLRQIYYSMNVEVTDKGDVPEGYKVSRKEKRNFPLILESPSPNQTSLYFCASSLNRETNEKLFFGSGTQLSVL.

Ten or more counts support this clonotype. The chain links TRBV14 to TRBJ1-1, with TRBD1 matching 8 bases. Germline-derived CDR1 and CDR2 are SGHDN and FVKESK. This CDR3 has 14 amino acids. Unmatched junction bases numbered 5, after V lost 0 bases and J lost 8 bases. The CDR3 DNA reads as TGTGCCAGCAGCCAAGATCTCGGGGACAGGGAAGCTTTCTTT. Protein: CASSQDLGDREAFF.

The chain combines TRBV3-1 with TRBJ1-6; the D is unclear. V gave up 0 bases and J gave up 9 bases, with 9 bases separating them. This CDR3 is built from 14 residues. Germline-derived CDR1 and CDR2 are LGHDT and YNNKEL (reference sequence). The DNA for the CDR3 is TGTGCCAGCAGCCAAGATGGAACCCGTTCACCCCTCCACTTT. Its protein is CASSQDGTRSPLHF.

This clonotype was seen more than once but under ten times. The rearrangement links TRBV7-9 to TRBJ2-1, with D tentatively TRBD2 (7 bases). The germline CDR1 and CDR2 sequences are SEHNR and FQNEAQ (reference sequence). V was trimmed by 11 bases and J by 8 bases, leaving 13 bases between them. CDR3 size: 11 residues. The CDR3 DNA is TGTGCCGGGGGGGCAATACATGAGCAGTTCTTC. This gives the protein CAGGAIHEQFF. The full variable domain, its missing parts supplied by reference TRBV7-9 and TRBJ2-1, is DTGVSQNPRHKITKRGQNVTFRCDPISEHNRLYWYRQTLGQGPEFLTYFQNEAQLEKSRLLSDRFSAERPKGSFSTLEIQRTEQGDSAMYLCAGGAIHEQFFGPGTRLTVL.

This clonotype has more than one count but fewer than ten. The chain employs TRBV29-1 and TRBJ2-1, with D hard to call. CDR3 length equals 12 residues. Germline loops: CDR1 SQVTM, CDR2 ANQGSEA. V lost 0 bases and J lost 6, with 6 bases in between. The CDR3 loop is CSVEENRNEQFF. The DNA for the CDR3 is TGCAGCGTTGAAGAGAACCGCAATGAGCAGTTCTTC.

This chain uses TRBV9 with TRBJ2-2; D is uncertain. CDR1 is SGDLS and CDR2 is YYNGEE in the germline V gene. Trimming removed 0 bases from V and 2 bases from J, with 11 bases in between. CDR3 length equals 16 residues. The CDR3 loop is CASSVGANPNTGELFF. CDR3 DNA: TGTGCCAGCAGCGTAGGGGCGAACCCCAACACCGGGGAGCTGTTTTTT. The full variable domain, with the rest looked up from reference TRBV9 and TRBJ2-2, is DSGVTQTPKHLITATGQRVTLRCSPRSGDLSVYWYQQSLDQGLQFLIQYYNGEERAKGNILERFSAQQFPDLHSELNLSSLELGDSALYFCASSVGANPNTGELFFGEGSRLTVL.

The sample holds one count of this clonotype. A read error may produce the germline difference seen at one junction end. The CDR3 spells CASSSTIGTGARETQHF. CDR3 nucleotides: TGTGCCAGCAGTTCCACGATTGGGACAGGGGCTAGAGAGACCCAGCACTTC. V is TRBV27 and J is TRBJ2-5; 10 positions match TRBD1. The CDR3 is 17 residues long. The germline V gene has CDR1 MNHEY and CDR2 SMNVEV (reference sequence).

CDR3 residues: CASSLLFGEAVDTQYF. In DNA, the CDR3 is TGTGCCAGCAGCCTACTCTTCGGGGAAGCGGTAGATACGCAGTATTTT. The V and J genes are TRBV7-3 and TRBJ2-3; tentative D call: TRBD2 (5 bases). Trimming left V 5 bases short and J 5 bases short, with 20 bases between. Germline V CDR1 and CDR2: SGHTA, FQGTGA. The CDR3 length is 16 residues.

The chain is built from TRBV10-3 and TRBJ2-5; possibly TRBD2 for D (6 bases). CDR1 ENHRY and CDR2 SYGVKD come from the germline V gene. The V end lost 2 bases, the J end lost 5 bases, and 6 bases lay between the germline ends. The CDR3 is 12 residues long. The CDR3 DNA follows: TGTGCCATCAGTGAGGGGGGGGAGACCCAGTACTTC. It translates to CAISEGGETQYF.

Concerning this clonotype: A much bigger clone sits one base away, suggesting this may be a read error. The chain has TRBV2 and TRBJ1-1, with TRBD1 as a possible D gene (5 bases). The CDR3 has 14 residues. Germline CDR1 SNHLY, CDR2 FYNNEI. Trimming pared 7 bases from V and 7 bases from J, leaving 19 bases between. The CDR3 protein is CASISDKGHNEAFF. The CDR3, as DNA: TGTGCCAGCATCTCGGACAAGGGGCATAATGAAGCTTTCTTT.

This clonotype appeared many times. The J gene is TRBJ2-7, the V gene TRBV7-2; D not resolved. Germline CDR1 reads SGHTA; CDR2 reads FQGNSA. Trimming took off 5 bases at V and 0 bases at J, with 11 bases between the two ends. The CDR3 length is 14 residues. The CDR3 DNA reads TGTGCCAGCAGCCCGTTTACATTCTCCTACGAGCAGTACTTC. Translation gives CASSPFTFSYEQYF.

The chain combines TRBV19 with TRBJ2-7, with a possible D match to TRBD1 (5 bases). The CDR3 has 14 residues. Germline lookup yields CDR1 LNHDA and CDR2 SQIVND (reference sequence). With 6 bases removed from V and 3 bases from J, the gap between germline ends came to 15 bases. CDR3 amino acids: CASSDRTWDYEQYF. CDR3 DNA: TGTGCCAGTAGCGACAGAACCTGGGACTACGAGCAGTACTTC.

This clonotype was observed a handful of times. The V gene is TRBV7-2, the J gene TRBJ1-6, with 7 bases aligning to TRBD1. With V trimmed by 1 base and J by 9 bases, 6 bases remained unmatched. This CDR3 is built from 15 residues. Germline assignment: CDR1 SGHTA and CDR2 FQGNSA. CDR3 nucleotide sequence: TGTGCCAGCAGCTTAGTGGGGGACAGAAGTTCACCCCTCCACTTT. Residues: CASSLVGDRSSPLHF.

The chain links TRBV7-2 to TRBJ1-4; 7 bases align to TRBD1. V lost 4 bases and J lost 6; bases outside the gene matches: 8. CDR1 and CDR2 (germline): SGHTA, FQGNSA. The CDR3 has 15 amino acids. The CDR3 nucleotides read TGTGCCAGCAGCTCCGAGGGGGCTTGGGATGAAAAACTGTTTTTT. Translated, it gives CASSSEGAWDEKLFF.

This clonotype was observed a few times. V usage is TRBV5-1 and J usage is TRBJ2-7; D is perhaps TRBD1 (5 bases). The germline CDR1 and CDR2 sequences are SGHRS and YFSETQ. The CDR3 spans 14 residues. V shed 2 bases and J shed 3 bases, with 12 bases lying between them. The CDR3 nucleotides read TGCGCCAGCAGCTTTGCAGGGAAGGGCTACGAGCAGTACTTC. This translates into CASSFAGKGYEQYF.

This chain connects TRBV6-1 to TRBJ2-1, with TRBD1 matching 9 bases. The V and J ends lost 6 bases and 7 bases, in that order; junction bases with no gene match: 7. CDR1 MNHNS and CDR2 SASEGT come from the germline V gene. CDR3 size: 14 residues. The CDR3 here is CASRPGQGTNEQFF. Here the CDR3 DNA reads TGTGCCAGCAGGCCGGGACAGGGAACAAATGAGCAGTTCTTC.

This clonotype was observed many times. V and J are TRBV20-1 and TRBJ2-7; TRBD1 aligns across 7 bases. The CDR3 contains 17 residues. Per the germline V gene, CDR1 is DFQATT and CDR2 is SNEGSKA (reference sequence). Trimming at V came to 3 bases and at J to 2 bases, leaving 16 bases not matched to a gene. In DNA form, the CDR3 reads TGCAGTGCTAGCCTCCTTGAAGGGGGCGAAGAACCCTACGAGCAGTACTTC. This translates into CSASLLEGGEEPYEQYF.